This T cell receptor (beta chain) is drawn from a study of T cell repertoires in cytomegalovirus infection. Study context: Recently identified HLA-C-restricted CMV epitopes and well-studied HLA-B-restricted CMV epitopes were used by the study. Evidence of both CMV infection and a matching HLA type came from public TCR beta signatures.

This clonotype was recorded a few times. Antigen: not known. After removal of 3 bases from V and 3 bases from J, the junction contained 8 bases not matched to a gene. This CDR3 has 15 amino acids. Looked up from germline, CDR1 is ENHRY and CDR2 is SYGVKD. Each CDR3 protein gets one entry after TCRdb re-called the reads with MiXCR. The repertoire holds about 500,000 distinct CDR3 sequences, with roughly 34% as singletons. Study observations and caveats: Across the ex vivo response, the dominant clonotypes were HLA-C-restricted CMV-specific TCR beta clonotypes.

V and J are TRBV10-3 and TRBJ2-7; 7 bases agree with TRBD2. This clonotype originated in a human donor in good health (CMV status not recorded). Some clones in this sample may be carry-over from other donors' samples. This specimen was cultured PBMCs, taken from culture after CMV antigen stimulation. Here the CDR3 reads CAISDPGASGYEQYV. CDR3 DNA: TGTGCCATCAGTGACCCCGGGGCTAGCGGCTACGAGCAGTACGTC.